This T cell receptor (beta chain) originates from a study of HIV-infected patients and healthy controls. This clonotype was recorded a few times. Germline-derived CDR1 and CDR2 are PRHDT and FYEKMQ (reference sequence). This CDR3 region has 14 residues. V was clipped by 3 bases and J by 2 bases, with 11 bases between them. TCRdb re-called the 5' RACE reads through MiXCR, storing one row per CDR3 protein. The sample holds around 62,000 distinct CDR3 sequences, 19% seen once. Sequences were obtained from CD4+ T cells from blood. This TCR was sampled from a human donor in good health. The V gene is TRBV13, the J gene TRBJ2-7, with a weak D call TRBD2 (6 bases). The CDR3 DNA reads as TGTGCCAGCAGCTTTGGGGGGACCACCTACGAGCAGTACTTC. Translating it yields CASSFGGTTYEQYF.